This TCR beta chain emerged from a study of glioma-infiltrating T cells. The iRepertoire nested amplicon-rescue multiplex PCR amplified TCR alpha and beta CDR3s from RNA. Tissue mRNA or PBMC total RNA, roughly 85-450 ng, went into one-step reverse transcription and amplification. TCRdb itself ran the multiplex PCR reads through MiXCR, one entry per CDR3 protein. The table shows 44,000 or so distinct CDR3 sequences, with 20% to 25% occurring only once. General study findings and limits: Above-expected tissue-blood divergence occurred in all gliomas, most in low-grade ones. Very few CDR3 sequences were shared between tissue and blood.

This clonotype counts as medium-sized. Its antigen is still unknown. Germline V gene data show CDR1 as MNHEY and CDR2 as SMNVEV (reference sequence). V dropped 6 bases and J dropped 2; count of bases not matched to a gene: 13. The CDR3 is made up of 17 amino acids. This clonotype was sampled from a human donor with low-grade glioma or glioblastoma, undergoing nonglioma brain surgery, or in good health (not recorded which). The sample was glioma tissue, nonneoplastic brain tissue, or PBMCs (not recorded which). This rearrangement joins TRBV27 to TRBJ1-2; 9 bases align to TRBD1. The CDR3 loop reads CASSFFPGTGPNYGYTF. Here the CDR3 DNA reads TGTGCCAGCAGCTTTTTCCCCGGGACAGGGCCGAACTATGGCTACACCTTC.